The clone carrying this TCR beta chain was seen a handful of times. PBMCs were collected from an approximately 9.3 ml volume of fresh peripheral blood. RNA transcripts served as the template for amplifying TCR beta CDR3 regions. The HTBI primer set was used in a first-round RT-PCR of the TCR CDR3. TCRdb re-derived calls from the multiplex PCR reads in MiXCR, one entry per CDR3 protein. Among 550,000 to 800,000 distinct CDR3 sequences, 15% to 20% were seen once, and the ten largest hold 15% to 19%. This entry comes from a study of T cells in Graves' hyperthyroidism and ophthalmopathy. The TCR was taken from a man aged 45-65 years with Graves' hyperthyroidism. Sequenced input: blood.

The CDR3 region is CAWREATAGSYNEQFF. The CDR3 bases are TGTGCCTGGAGAGAAGCCACGGCGGGTAGCTACAATGAGCAGTTCTTC. The V call is TRBV30, the J call TRBJ2-1; tentatively, D is TRBD2 (5 bases). V was clipped by 3 bases and J by 3 bases, with 18 bases between them. Germline V gene data show CDR1 as GTSNPN and CDR2 as SVGIG (reference sequence). CDR3 size: 16 residues. Based on the CDR3 plus reference TRBV30 and TRBJ2-1, the full variable domain is SQTIHQWPATLVQPVGSPLSLECTVEGTSNPNLYWYRQAAGRGLQLLFYSVGIGQISSEVPQNLSASRPQDRQFILSSKKLLLSDSGFYLCAWREATAGSYNEQFFGPGTRLTVL.